Below, 27 T cell receptor beta chains from the same sample are listed, as sequenced in a study of CD8+CD57+ T cells in acquired aplastic anemia (dated by TCRdb to between 2018 and 2020). Data came from an Illumina HiSeq 2000. TCR beta VDJ combination and CDR3 sequence profiling used genomic DNA as the template. TCRdb applied fastp at Q25 and MiXCR to the public reads, then kept only in-frame beta chains. Each entry merges the rows of one CDR3 protein and shows their most common DNA and genes. The sample table records some 120,000 distinct CDR3 sequences; 48% of these occur just once. The ten top clones hold around 2.3% of the sample. The sequencing sample was made of sorted CD4+, CD8+, or CD8+CD57+ T cells (not recorded which) from PBMCs. These receptors came from a human donor in good health, serving as a control.

This clonotype has only a few counts. This chain's CDR3 is CATSREEQANTYEQYF. CDR3 nucleotides: TGTGCCACCAGCAGAGAGGAACAGGCTAATACCTACGAGCAGTACTTC. The chain couples TRBV15 to TRBJ2-7; the D gene is possibly TRBD1 (5 bases). V gave up 0 bases and J gave up 2 bases, with 14 bases separating them. This CDR3 region has 16 residues. In germline, CDR1 is LNHNV, CDR2 YYDKDF (reference sequence). Full variable domain (missing parts from reference TRBV15 and TRBJ2-7): DAMVIQNPRYQVTQFGKPVTLSCSQTLNHNVMYWYQQKSSQAPKLLFHYYDKDFNNEADTPDNFQSRRPNTSFCFLDIRSPGLGDTAMYLCATSREEQANTYEQYFGPGTRLTVT.

This clonotype was seen many times. The genes are TRBV6-5 and TRBJ1-1; D gene uncertain. V was clipped by 2 bases and J by 0 bases, with 10 bases between them. This CDR3 contains 15 residues. CDR1 and CDR2 from the germline V gene are MNHEY and SVGAGI. CDR3 amino acids: CASSYGRRMNTEAFF. Here the CDR3 DNA reads TGTGCCAGCAGTTACGGAAGGCGCATGAACACTGAAGCTTTCTTT.

In its sample, this clonotype was seen many times. V gene TRBV7-2 combines with J gene TRBJ1-4; D might be TRBD1 (5 bases). The length of the CDR3 is 15 residues. Looked up from germline, CDR1 is SGHTA and CDR2 is FQGNSA. Trimming removed 2 bases at V and 5 bases at J, with 12 bases between. The CDR3 here is CASSLTAGRNEKLFF. Here the CDR3 DNA reads TGTGCCAGCAGCTTAACAGCAGGGAGGAATGAAAAACTGTTTTTT.

This clonotype was picked up many times. The chain has TRBV5-8 and TRBJ2-3; D possibly corresponds to TRBD2 (6 bases). This CDR3 comprises 17 residues. Germline CDR1 SGHTS, CDR2 YDEGEE. V dropped 0 bases and J dropped 0 bases, with 14 bases sitting between them. The CDR3 sequence: CASSLGAVGGSTDTQYF. The DNA for the CDR3 is TGTGCCAGCAGCTTGGGGGCCGTCGGGGGAAGCACAGATACGCAGTATTTT.

This clonotype was counted many times. The chain's CDR3 is CASSMASGGPYEQYF. The DNA for the CDR3 is TGCGCCAGCAGTATGGCTAGCGGGGGGCCCTACGAGCAGTACTTC. This chain uses TRBV10-2 with TRBJ2-7; 11 bases fit TRBD2. Germline lookup yields CDR1 WSHSY and CDR2 SAAADI. The CDR3 extends over 15 amino acids. The trim removed 5 bases at V and 2 bases at J, leaving 5 bases unmatched.

The J gene is TRBJ2-3, the V gene TRBV2; TRBD2 agrees at 8 bases. Trimming at V came to 4 bases and at J to 1 base, leaving 4 bases not matched to a gene. CDR3 length: 15 residues. Germline V gene sequence: CDR1 SNHLY, CDR2 FYNNEI. Written as DNA, the CDR3 is TGTGCCAGCAGTGGGGGCGGGGGGCGCACAGATACGCAGTATTTT. It is translated as CASSGGGGRTDTQYF.

This clonotype was counted ten times or more. The germline gene is not matched at one end of the junction; a read error may be the cause. V usage is TRBV19 and J usage is TRBJ1-1; D remains unclear. Germline V gives CDR1 LNHDA, CDR2 SQIVND (reference sequence). This CDR3 region has 13 residues. For the CDR3, the DNA is TGTGCCAGTAGCATAGGGCTCTGGACTGAAGCTTTCTTT. Its translation: CASSIGLWTEAFF.

The J gene is TRBJ1-4, the V gene TRBV27, with D unresolved. The V end lost 2 bases, the J end lost 9 bases, and 10 bases lay between the germline ends. This CDR3 spans 13 amino acids. Germline V gene data show CDR1 as MNHEY and CDR2 as SMNVEV (reference sequence). The CDR3 DNA sequence: TGTGCCAGCAGTTTAGGCGGATTTCAAAAACTGTTTTTT. It translates to CASSLGGFQKLFF.

V and J are TRBV13 and TRBJ2-7; 9 bases line up with TRBD1. From germline, CDR1 is PRHDT and CDR2 FYEKMQ (reference sequence). J lost 2 bases, V lost 4 bases, and 6 bases had no gene match. The CDR3 has 15 amino acids. CDR3 sequence (DNA): TGTGCCAGCAGCTCGTTAGGGACAGGGACCTACGAGCAGTACTTC. This translates into CASSSLGTGTYEQYF.

This clonotype occurred many times. J is TRBJ1-1 and V is TRBV7-9; D might be TRBD1 (5 bases). Germline CDR1 SEHNR, CDR2 FQNEAQ (reference sequence). V lost 4 bases and J 2 bases, leaving 17 bases between the germline ends. The CDR3 loop spans 16 amino acids. CDR3 nucleotides: TGTGCCAGCAGCTCCCCGGGTGCCACAGGAAACACTGAAGCTTTCTTT. It yields the protein CASSSPGATGNTEAFF.

In this sample, this clonotype turned up many times. The rearrangement links TRBV2 to TRBJ1-2; weak D call: TRBD1 (6 bases). CDR3 length equals 15 residues. From germline, CDR1 is SNHLY and CDR2 FYNNEI. Trimming removed 0 bases from V and 9 bases from J, with 17 bases in between. CDR3 loop: CASSEARAGEVSYTF. The DNA of the CDR3 is TGTGCCAGCAGTGAAGCGCGGGCAGGGGAGGTTAGCTACACCTTC.

This clonotype was seen only once. The CDR3 protein is CASSLDSDRGDTQYF. The CDR3 coding sequence is TGTGCCAGCAGCTTAGATTCGGACAGGGGCGATACGCAGTATTTT. This sequence joins TRBV11-2 and TRBJ2-3, with 9 bases lining up with TRBD1. The trim removed 0 bases at V and 6 bases at J, leaving 4 bases unmatched. The length of the CDR3 is 15 residues. The V gene's germline CDR1 is SGHAT and CDR2 FQNNGV.

This clonotype showed up many times. V is TRBV7-8 and J is TRBJ1-1; TRBD1 is a possible D gene (5 bases). The CDR3 contains 16 residues. V dropped 3 bases and J dropped 1 base, with 15 bases sitting between them. Per germline, CDR1 SGHVS and CDR2 FQNEAQ. CDR3 loop: CASSFLSGLGNTEAFF. DNA for the CDR3: TGTGCCAGCAGCTTTTTGTCAGGGTTGGGGAACACTGAAGCTTTCTTT.

This clonotype was detected many times. DNA of the CDR3: TGTGCCAGCAGCTCCCCGCCCACAGTTAAGGAGCAGTTCTTC. It yields the protein CASSSPPTVKEQFF. The genes are TRBV7-3 and TRBJ2-1; D unclear. This CDR3 region has 14 residues. Per the germline V gene, CDR1 is SGHTA and CDR2 is FQGTGA. The V end was cut by 4 bases, the J end by 10 bases, with 17 bases between.

This chain connects TRBV2 to TRBJ2-7; 8 nucleotides agree with TRBD1. The length of the CDR3 is 16 residues. The germline gives CDR1 SNHLY, CDR2 FYNNEI. V shed 4 bases, J shed 6 bases, and the junction held 14 bases outside the gene matches. The CDR3 region has the DNA TGTGCCAGCAGTGTTGGGACAGGAGTGTACCGGGGCGAGCAGTACTTC. Its translation is CASSVGTGVYRGEQYF.

This clonotype was recorded many times. The chain recombines TRBV7-2 with TRBJ2-7; TRBD1 matches at 9 bases. The CDR3 totals 13 residues. Per the germline V gene, CDR1 is SGHTA and CDR2 is FQGNSA. Germline trimming cut 6 bases from V and 3 bases from J; bases unmatched to any gene: 3. Here the CDR3 DNA reads TGTGCCAGCAGGACAGGGGGGATCTACGAGCAGTACTTC. Protein: CASRTGGIYEQYF.

The chain is built from TRBV2 and TRBJ2-5, with 7 bases lining up with TRBD2. The CDR3 totals 13 residues. The V and J ends lost 4 bases and 5 bases, in that order; junction bases with no gene match: 4. Germline-derived CDR1 and CDR2 are SNHLY and FYNNEI. The CDR3 reads CASSVVRGETQYF. Here the CDR3 DNA reads TGTGCCAGCAGTGTGGTGCGGGGGGAGACCCAGTACTTC. Complete variable domain (other parts from reference TRBV2 and TRBJ2-5): EPEVTQTPSHQVTQMGQEVILRCVPISNHLYFYWYRQILGQKVEFLVSFYNNEISEKSEIFDDQFSVERPDGSNFTLKIRSTKLEDSAMYFCASSVVRGETQYFGPGTRLLVL.

The chain couples TRBV12-5 to TRBJ2-7; either TRBD1 or TRBD2 may fit D (6 bases each). V dropped 7 bases and J dropped 2 bases, with 15 bases sitting between them. Germline CDR1 is LGHNT and CDR2 is FRNRAP. The CDR3 is 14 residues long. CDR3 nucleotides: TGTGCTAGTGTTCTCGCAGGGGAGGCCTACGAGCAGTACTTC. Translating gives CASVLAGEAYEQYF. Combining the CDR3 with reference TRBV12-5 and TRBJ2-7 gives the whole variable domain DARVTQTPRHKVTEMGQEVTMRCQPILGHNTVFWYRQTMMQGLELLAYFRNRAPLDDSGMPKDRFSAEMPDATLATLKIQPSEPRDSAVYFCASVLAGEAYEQYFGPGTRLTVT.

This clonotype was recorded many times. This chain uses TRBV5-4 with TRBJ2-3; a weak D match, TRBD2 (7 bases). Germline loops: CDR1 SGHNT, CDR2 YYREEE (reference sequence). V was trimmed by 0 bases and J by 0 bases, leaving 17 bases between them. The CDR3 contains 18 residues. The CDR3 DNA sequence: TGTGCCAGCAGCTTGGACGGGGGGCCGCCCCATAGCACAGATACGCAGTATTTT. Its protein is CASSLDGGPPHSTDTQYF.

The chain uses TRBV2 and TRBJ2-5, with D possibly being TRBD1 or TRBD2 (5 bases each). Between the trimmed V and J ends, which lost 6 bases and 4 bases, there was a span of 6 bases. Per the germline V gene, CDR1 is SNHLY and CDR2 is FYNNEI. This CDR3 is built from 11 residues. CDR3 coding DNA: TGTGCCAGCAGGGGGACAGAGACCCAGTACTTC. Amino acid sequence: CASRGTETQYF.

The chain joins TRBV20-1 to TRBJ2-5, with D perhaps given as TRBD1 or TRBD2 (5 bases each). Germline assignment: CDR1 DFQATT and CDR2 SNEGSKA (reference sequence). This CDR3 contains 12 residues. The V and J ends lost 3 bases and 7 bases respectively, with 12 bases between them. Here the CDR3 DNA reads TGCAGTGCTAGGTCCGGGGCCGGGACCCAGTACTTC. Amino acid sequence: CSARSGAGTQYF.

The V and J genes are TRBV6-6 and TRBJ2-7; weak D call: TRBD1 (6 bases). CDR3 length: 11 amino acids. The V gene's germline CDR1 is MNHNY and CDR2 SVGAGI (reference sequence). Trimming took 7 bases from V and 6 from J, leaving 10 bases between them. The CDR3 DNA follows: TGTGCCAGCACCACAGGGACCGAGCAGTACTTC. Translation gives CASTTGTEQYF.

This sequence joins TRBV4-1 and TRBJ1-1; 12 bases agree with TRBD1. This CDR3 comprises 16 residues. Per the germline V gene, CDR1 is MGHRA and CDR2 is YSYEKL. The J segment lost 8 bases and the V segment lost 8 bases, leaving 15 bases of the junction unmatched. For the CDR3, the DNA is TGCGCCAGCTCCCCCTTGGCCGGGACAGGGGGCTTGGAAGCTTTCTTT. This translates into CASSPLAGTGGLEAFF.

This sequence joins TRBV6-1 and TRBJ1-2; D not certain. This CDR3 is built from 16 residues. The V and J ends lost 2 bases and 6 bases respectively, with 19 bases between them. In germline, CDR1 is MNHNS, CDR2 SASEGT. The CDR3 loop reads CASSESNRALSDGYTF. As DNA, the CDR3 is TGTGCCAGCAGTGAAAGTAACCGGGCCCTATCCGATGGCTACACCTTC.

The chain combines TRBV20-1 with TRBJ2-1; 8 bases are a match to TRBD2. Germline CDR1 is DFQATT and CDR2 is SNEGSKA (reference sequence). The CDR3 runs 15 residues. V lost 3 bases and J lost 8; bases outside the gene matches: 12. The CDR3 spells CSASSASGGLHEQFF. The CDR3 DNA follows: TGCAGTGCTAGCAGTGCGAGCGGGGGTCTGCATGAGCAGTTCTTC.

This clonotype showed up just once. The chain carries TRBV2 and TRBJ2-5, with TRBD1 matching over 8 bases. CDR1 SNHLY and CDR2 FYNNEI come from the germline V gene. CDR3 length: 14 amino acids. The V gene end was trimmed by 6 bases and the J gene end by 4 bases; junction bases not matched to a gene: 7. The CDR3 region has the DNA TGTGCCAGCAGGAAACAGGGGGTAGGAGAGACCCAGTACTTC. Translation gives CASRKQGVGETQYF.

This clonotype was detected only a few times. A read error may be the cause here, since a much bigger clone is one base away. The V gene is TRBV24-1, the J gene TRBJ2-7, with D hard to call. The germline V gene has CDR1 KGHDR and CDR2 SFDVKD. This CDR3 is built from 14 residues. V was cut by 11 bases and J by 2 bases, with 18 bases left in between. Here the CDR3 reads CASSQGGLPYEQYF. CDR3 nucleotides: TGTGCCAGCAGCCAAGGTGGGCTGCCCTACGAGCAGTACTTC.